Listed below are T cell receptor beta chains from one sample, sequenced in a study of T cells in localized non-small cell lung cancer. Assay: immunoSEQ multiplex PCR; the TCRdb copy retains only in-frame clones and omits some. Of approximately 41,000 clones in the sample, more than 85% were seen once. Sample: peripheral blood, taken before any cancer treatment. All receptors come from a woman between 18 and 50 years old with stage III lung adenocarcinoma. Both conserved end residues are part of each CDR3. D genes are given only for firm matches. The size of a clone is reported for some rows only, either as once, few or many, or as a class for expanded clones.

abundance	j_gene	v_gene	d_gene	CDR3nt	CDR3aa
NA	TRBJ2-5	TRBV7-3	NA	TGTGCCAGCAGCCCCTTAGGCCCCGGGGCCTTTGAGACCCAGTACTTC	CASSPLGPGAFETQYF
NA	TRBJ2-3	TRBV2	NA	TGTGCCAGCAGCTCCAAAGGGCAGTATTTT	CASSSKGQYF
NA	TRBJ1-1	TRBV4-1	NA	TGCGCCAGCAGCCAAGATGTGGCGAACACTGAAGCTTTCTTT	CASSQDVANTEAFF
NA	TRBJ1-1	TRBV7-2	NA	TGTGCCAGCACGCAGCCTTGGGACACTGAAGCTTTCTTT	CASTQPWDTEAFF
NA	TRBJ2-1	TRBV29-1	TRBD2	TGCAGCGTTTCTCAATCCGGGGGGTCCTACAATGAGCAGTTCTTC	CSVSQSGGSYNEQFF
once	TRBJ2-3	TRBV7-9	NA	TGTGCCAGCAGCTGGGGGGGGCACAGCACAGATACGCAGTATTTT	CASSWGGHSTDTQYF
NA	TRBJ1-5	TRBV7-2	TRBD1	TGTGCCAGCAGCAGACAGGGTAATCAGCCCCAGCATTTT	CASSRQGNQPQHF
NA	TRBJ2-2	TRBV6-1	TRBD1	TGTGCCAGCAGTAGACAGGGGAACACCGGGGAGCTGTTTTTT	CASSRQGNTGELFF
few	TRBJ1-1	TRBV5-4	TRBD1	TGTGCCAGCAGCCCCCAGACAGGGGACACTGAAGCTTTCTTT	CASSPQTGDTEAFF
few	TRBJ1-1	TRBV6-4	NA	TGTGCCAGCAGTGACAGGTGGGCTTGGGGCACTGAAGCTTTCTTT	CASSDRWAWGTEAFF
NA	TRBJ2-1	TRBV4-1	NA	TGCGCCAGCAGCCCCTGGGGGGGGGCCTCGGTGTACAATGAGCAGTTCTTC	CASSPWGGASVYNEQFF
NA	TRBJ2-5	TRBV30	TRBD1	TGTGCCTGGAGTCTTACAGGGGTCCAAGAGACCCAGTACTTC	CAWSLTGVQETQYF
NA	TRBJ2-7	TRBV5-1	TRBD2	TGCGCCAGCAGGAGGCGGGGGACCGAGGCCGACGAGCAGTACTTC	CASRRRGTEADEQYF
NA	TRBJ1-1	TRBV19	TRBD1	TGTGCCAGTAGTTCCGGACAGGGCGGAGCTTTCTTT	CASSSGQGGAFF
NA	TRBJ1-2	TRBV4-2	TRBD1	TGTGCCAGCAGCCCACAGGGGACGGAGGACTATGGCTACACCTTC	CASSPQGTEDYGYTF
NA	TRBJ2-3	TRBV7-2	TRBD2	TGTGCCAGCAGCCCCCGTCTAGCGGGGCCTAGCACAGATACGCAGTATTTT	CASSPRLAGPSTDTQYF
NA	TRBJ2-5	TRBV19	NA	TGTGCCAGTAGGCGGGGGCCACAAGAGACCCAGTACTTC	CASRRGPQETQYF
NA	TRBJ1-2	TRBV4-1	NA	TGCGCCAGCAGCCAAGATAGTTCTAACTATGGCTACACCTTC	CASSQDSSNYGYTF
few	TRBJ1-5	TRBV6-5	NA	TGTGCCAGCTCCGGTAGGGCGGCCAATCAGCCCCAGCATTTT	CASSGRAANQPQHF
NA	TRBJ2-2	TRBV11-2	NA	TGTGCCAGCAGCCTATCTCTGGCCCTCGACACCGGGGAGCTGTTTTTT	CASSLSLALDTGELFF
NA	TRBJ2-3	TRBV5-6	NA	TGTGCCAGCAGCATCCGGGACCCCGGGTGGGATACGCAGTATTTT	CASSIRDPGWDTQYF
NA	TRBJ1-4	TRBV5-4	TRBD1	TGTGCCAGCAGCTTTTGGACAGGGGGAAGCGAAAAACTGTTTTTT	CASSFWTGGSEKLFF
NA	TRBJ1-3	TRBV7-8	NA	TGTGCCAGCAGCTTAAAGGGGAATCCTGGAAACACCATATATTTT	CASSLKGNPGNTIYF
NA	TRBJ2-7	TRBV2	NA	TGTGCCAGCTCCGGACAGAGTCCCAACGAGCAGTACTTC	CASSGQSPNEQYF
NA	TRBJ1-2	TRBV15	NA	TGTGCCACCAGCAGAGGAGGGACAAACTATGGCTACACCTTC	CATSRGGTNYGYTF
NA	TRBJ1-2	TRBV29-1	NA	TGCAGCGTTGAACTCCTTTATGGGGTAGGCTACACCTTC	CSVELLYGVGYTF
NA	TRBJ2-3	TRBV6-5	NA	TGTGCCAGCAGTTACGGGGCCAGCACAGATACGCAGTATTTT	CASSYGASTDTQYF
NA	TRBJ2-6	TRBV7-8	NA	TGTGCCAGCAGCTTTCGGGGGGCCAACGTCCTGACTTTC	CASSFRGANVLTF
NA	TRBJ1-1	TRBV5-1	TRBD1	TGCGCCAGCAGCGTGGACAGGAGTACTGAAGCTTTCTTT	CASSVDRSTEAFF
NA	TRBJ2-1	TRBV29-1	NA	TGCAGCGTTGCCGGGACCTCTGAGCAGTTCTTC	CSVAGTSEQFF
NA	TRBJ2-7	TRBV29-1	NA	TGCAGCGTTGGAGGACAGTCGGGTGAGCAGTACTTC	CSVGGQSGEQYF
NA	TRBJ2-7	TRBV19	NA	TGTGCCAGTAGTAACAGCGGCTACGAGCAGTACTTC	CASSNSGYEQYF
NA	TRBJ1-2	TRBV29-1	NA	TGCAGCGTTGAAGTGAAGTGGGGGGGAGATGGCTACACCTTC	CSVEVKWGGDGYTF
once	TRBJ2-2	TRBV7-9	NA	TGTGCCAGCAGCCCGCGAAGTGGGCCATTTCTAGGGTCCACCGGGGAGCTGTTTTTT	CASSPRSGPFLGSTGELFF
once	TRBJ2-7	TRBV15	TRBD1	TGTGCCACCATTAGGGACAGCTCCTACGAGCAGTACTTC	CATIRDSSYEQYF
NA	TRBJ1-6	TRBV6-5	NA	TGTGCCAGCAGTTACCAGGCAGTCTCACCCCTCCACTTT	CASSYQAVSPLHF
NA	TRBJ2-7	TRBV2	NA	TGTGCCACCCGGGACACGGGTTACGAGCAGTACTTC	CATRDTGYEQYF
NA	TRBJ2-5	TRBV5-6	NA	TGTGCCAGCAGCGACTCGGGAGAGCAAGAGACCCAGTACTTC	CASSDSGEQETQYF
NA	TRBJ2-5	TRBV5-4	NA	TGTGCCAGCAGCTTGGGTCGAATACAGTCGGAAGAGACCCAGTACTTC	CASSLGRIQSEETQYF
NA	TRBJ1-4	TRBV9	NA	TGTGCCAGCAGCGTAGCTCCCTCCCCAACTAATGAAAAACTGTTTTTT	CASSVAPSPTNEKLFF
NA	TRBJ2-3	TRBV30	TRBD1	TGTGCCTGGAGTAAGGACAGGGGCACAGATACGCAGTATTTT	CAWSKDRGTDTQYF
NA	TRBJ1-1	TRBV12-5	NA	TGTGCTAGTGGTTTGGAAAGGTGGGGGACTGAAGCTTTCTTT	CASGLERWGTEAFF
NA	TRBJ2-5	TRBV7-9	TRBD1	TGTGCCAGCAGTACCTTGACAGGGACGGTGGAGACCCAGTACTTC	CASSTLTGTVETQYF
NA	TRBJ1-1	TRBV7-2	NA	TGTGCCAGCAGCTTTTTCGGTCCCATGAACACTGAAGCTTTCTTT	CASSFFGPMNTEAFF
NA	TRBJ2-3	TRBV27	TRBD2	TGTGCCAGCAGTTTTTTAGCGGGGGGGTCTTTTCTCACAGATACGCAGTATTTT	CASSFLAGGSFLTDTQYF
NA	TRBJ2-5	TRBV11-2	NA	TGTGCCAGCAGCTTAGCCCAGTTAGGAGAGACCCAGTACTTC	CASSLAQLGETQYF
once	TRBJ2-3	TRBV2	NA	TGTGCCAGCAGTGAAAGGAGTGGGGGGGCCGGAAGAGCAGATACGCAGTATTTT	CASSERSGGAGRADTQYF
few	TRBJ1-6	TRBV27	NA	TGTGCCAGCAGGGTGGGATCACCCCTCCACTTT	CASRVGSPLHF
NA	TRBJ2-3	TRBV6-1	TRBD1	TGTGCCAGCGCCGGGACAGGGATAACAGATACGCAGTATTTT	CASAGTGITDTQYF
NA	TRBJ1-6	TRBV9	NA	TGTGCCAGCAGCCCCAGGGGAGTTGGGGATAATTCACCCCTCCACTTT	CASSPRGVGDNSPLHF
NA	TRBJ2-1	TRBV11-2	NA	TGTGCCAGCAGCTTAGACCCCGGGGGCAGCTCCTACAATGAGCAGTTCTTC	CASSLDPGGSSYNEQFF
NA	TRBJ2-3	TRBV5-1	NA	TGCGCCAGCTGGGACACTAGCACAGATACGCAGTATTTT	CASWDTSTDTQYF
NA	TRBJ2-5	TRBV9	TRBD2	TGTGCCAGCACCCCGACGGGGGGACCTATCCAAGAGACCCAGTACTTC	CASTPTGGPIQETQYF
NA	TRBJ1-2	TRBV5-1	TRBD1	TGCGCCAGCAGCTTGGGGGGACAGTTCTATGGCTACACCTTC	CASSLGGQFYGYTF
NA	TRBJ1-2	TRBV6-6	NA	TGTGCCAGCAGTTATACTCAGGCATACCATGGCTACACCTTC	CASSYTQAYHGYTF
NA	TRBJ2-7	TRBV19	TRBD1	TGTGCCAGTAGTATAAGAGGACAGGGAACCTACGAGCAGTACTTC	CASSIRGQGTYEQYF
NA	TRBJ1-5	TRBV6-5	TRBD1	TGTGCCAGCAGGTCCTCAGGGGGTAATCAGCCCCAGCATTTT	CASRSSGGNQPQHF